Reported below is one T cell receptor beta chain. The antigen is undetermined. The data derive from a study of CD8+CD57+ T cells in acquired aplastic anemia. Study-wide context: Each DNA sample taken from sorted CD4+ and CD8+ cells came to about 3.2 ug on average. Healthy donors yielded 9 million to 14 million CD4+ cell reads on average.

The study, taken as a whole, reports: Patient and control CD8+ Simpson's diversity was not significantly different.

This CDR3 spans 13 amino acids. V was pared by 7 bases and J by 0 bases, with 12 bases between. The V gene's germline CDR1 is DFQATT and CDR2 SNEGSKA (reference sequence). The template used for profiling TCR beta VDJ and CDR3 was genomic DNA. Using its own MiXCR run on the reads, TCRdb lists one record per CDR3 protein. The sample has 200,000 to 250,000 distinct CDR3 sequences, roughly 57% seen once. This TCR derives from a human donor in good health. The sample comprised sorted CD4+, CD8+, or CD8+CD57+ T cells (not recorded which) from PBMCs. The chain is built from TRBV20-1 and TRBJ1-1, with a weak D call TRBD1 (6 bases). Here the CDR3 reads CSGTTGMNTEAFF. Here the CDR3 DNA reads TGCAGTGGCACAACAGGGATGAACACTGAAGCTTTCTTT.